This T cell receptor beta chain was documented in a study of T-cell memory formation after mild COVID-19. TCRdb reprocessed the 5' RACE reads via MiXCR and lists one record per CDR3 protein. The sample has around 300,000 distinct CDR3 sequences; approximately 13% are singletons. The CDR3 consists of 12 residues. Germline loops: CDR1 DFQATT, CDR2 SNEGSKA (reference sequence). V was pared by 5 bases and J by 6 bases, with 8 bases between. Sequencing used PBMCs or a T cell subset sorted from them (not recorded which). The chain is built from TRBV20-1 and TRBJ1-6; no clear D gene. This TCR came from a man younger than 35 who had mild COVID-19 (a few samples of this study predate the infection). Cell type and time point are not known. In DNA form, the CDR3 reads TGCAGTGCTCCGATGGGTAATTCACCCCTCCACTTT. This codes for CSAPMGNSPLHF.